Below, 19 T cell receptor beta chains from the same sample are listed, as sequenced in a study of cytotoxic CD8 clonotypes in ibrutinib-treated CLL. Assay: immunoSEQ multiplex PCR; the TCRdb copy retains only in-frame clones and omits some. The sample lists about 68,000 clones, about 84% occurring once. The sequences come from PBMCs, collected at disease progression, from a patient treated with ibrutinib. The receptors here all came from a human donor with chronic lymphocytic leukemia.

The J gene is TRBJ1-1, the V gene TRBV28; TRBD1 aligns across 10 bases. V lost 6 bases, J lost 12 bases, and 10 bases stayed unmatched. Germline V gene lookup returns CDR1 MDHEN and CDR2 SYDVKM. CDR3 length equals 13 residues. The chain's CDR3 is CASRKTGGAVTFF. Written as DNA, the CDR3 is TGTGCCAGCAGGAAGACAGGGGGCGCGGTAACTTTCTTT.

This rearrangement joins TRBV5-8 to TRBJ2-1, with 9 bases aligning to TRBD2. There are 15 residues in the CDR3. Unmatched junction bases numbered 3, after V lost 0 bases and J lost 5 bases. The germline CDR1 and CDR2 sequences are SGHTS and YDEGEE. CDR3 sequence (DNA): TGTGCCAGCAGCTTGGCAGCGGGGGGTGACAATGAGCAGTTCTTC. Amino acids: CASSLAAGGDNEQFF.

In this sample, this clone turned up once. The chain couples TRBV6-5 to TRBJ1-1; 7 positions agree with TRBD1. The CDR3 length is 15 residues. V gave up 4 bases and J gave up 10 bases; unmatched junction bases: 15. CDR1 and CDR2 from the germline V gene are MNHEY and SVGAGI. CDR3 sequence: CASSWIRQGNGGAFF. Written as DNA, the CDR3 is TGTGCCAGCAGTTGGATAAGACAGGGAAACGGAGGAGCTTTCTTT.

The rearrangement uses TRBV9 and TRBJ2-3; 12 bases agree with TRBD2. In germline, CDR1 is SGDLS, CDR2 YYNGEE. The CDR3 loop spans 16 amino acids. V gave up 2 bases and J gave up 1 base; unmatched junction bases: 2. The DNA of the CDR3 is TGTGCCAGCAGCGTCAGACTAGCGGGGGGCACAGATACGCAGTATTTT. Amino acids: CASSVRLAGGTDTQYF.

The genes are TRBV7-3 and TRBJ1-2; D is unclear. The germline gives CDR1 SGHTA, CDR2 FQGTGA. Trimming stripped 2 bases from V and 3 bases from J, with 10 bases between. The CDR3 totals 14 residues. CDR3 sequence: CASSLDDRYYGYTF. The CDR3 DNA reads TGTGCCAGCAGCTTAGATGACCGGTACTATGGCTACACCTTC.

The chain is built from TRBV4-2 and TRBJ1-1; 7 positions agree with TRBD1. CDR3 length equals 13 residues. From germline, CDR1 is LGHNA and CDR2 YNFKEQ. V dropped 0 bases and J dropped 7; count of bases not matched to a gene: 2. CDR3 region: CASSQERTGEAFF. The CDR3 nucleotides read TGTGCCAGCAGCCAAGAGAGGACAGGTGAAGCTTTCTTT.

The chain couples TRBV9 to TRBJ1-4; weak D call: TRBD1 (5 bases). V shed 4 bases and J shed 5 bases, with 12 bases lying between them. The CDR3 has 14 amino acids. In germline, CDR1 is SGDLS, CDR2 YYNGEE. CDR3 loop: CASSSDSLNEKLFF. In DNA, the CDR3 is TGTGCCAGCAGCTCCGACAGCCTGAATGAAAAACTGTTTTTT. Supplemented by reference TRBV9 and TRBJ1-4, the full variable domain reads DSGVTQTPKHLITATGQRVTLRCSPRSGDLSVYWYQQSLDQGLQFLIQYYNGEERAKGNILERFSAQQFPDLHSELNLSSLELGDSALYFCASSSDSLNEKLFFGSGTQLSVL.

This CDR3 reads CASRDRQAYEQYF. CDR3 sequence (DNA): TGTGCCAGCCGGGACAGGCAGGCCTACGAGCAGTACTTC. The rearrangement uses TRBV27 and TRBJ2-7; 8 bases line up with TRBD1. J was trimmed by 2 bases and V by 8 bases; bases with no gene match: 5. The CDR3 is 13 residues long. Per germline, CDR1 MNHEY and CDR2 SMNVEV (reference sequence).

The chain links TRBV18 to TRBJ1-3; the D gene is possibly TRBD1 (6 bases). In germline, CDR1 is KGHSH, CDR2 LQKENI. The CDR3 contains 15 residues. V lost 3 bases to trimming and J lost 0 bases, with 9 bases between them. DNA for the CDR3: TGTGCCAGCTCACCCCGACAGGACTCTGGAAACACCATATATTTT. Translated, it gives CASSPRQDSGNTIYF.

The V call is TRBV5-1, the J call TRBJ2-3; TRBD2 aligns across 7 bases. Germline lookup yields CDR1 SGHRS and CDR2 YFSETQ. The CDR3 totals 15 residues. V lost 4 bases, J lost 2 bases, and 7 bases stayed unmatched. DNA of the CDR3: TGCGCCAGCAGCCGCAGCGGGATAAACACAGATACGCAGTATTTT. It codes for CASSRSGINTDTQYF.

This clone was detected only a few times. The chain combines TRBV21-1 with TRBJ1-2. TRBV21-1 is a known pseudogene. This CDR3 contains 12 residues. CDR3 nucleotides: TGTGCCAAGCGGGGGTTCCTCTATGGCTACACCTTC. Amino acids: CAKRGFLYGYTF.

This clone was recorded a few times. In nucleotides, the CDR3 is TGTGCCAGCAGGCGAGGGGACACAGCCAATCAGCCCCAGCATTTT. Protein: CASRRGDTANQPQHF. The V and J genes are TRBV2 and TRBJ1-5; D is perhaps TRBD1 (6 bases). CDR1 is SNHLY and CDR2 is FYNNEI in the germline V gene. This CDR3 has 15 residues. V lost 6 bases and J lost 3, with 15 bases in between.

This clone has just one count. CDR3: CASSVGRNYGYTF. The CDR3 DNA reads as TGTGCCAGCAGCGTAGGGCGGAACTATGGCTACACCTTC. This rearrangement joins TRBV9 to TRBJ1-2; no reliable D call. The CDR3 loop spans 13 amino acids. V lost 0 bases and J lost 2, with 5 bases in between. Germline CDR1 is SGDLS and CDR2 is YYNGEE.

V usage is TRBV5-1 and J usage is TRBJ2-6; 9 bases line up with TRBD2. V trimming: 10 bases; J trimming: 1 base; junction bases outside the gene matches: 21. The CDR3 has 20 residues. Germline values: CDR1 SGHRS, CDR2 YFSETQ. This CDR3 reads CARCLAGGGGAISGANVLTF. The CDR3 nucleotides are TGCGCCCGCTGCTTGGCCGGGGGCGGGGGGGCCATTTCTGGGGCCAACGTCCTGACTTTC.

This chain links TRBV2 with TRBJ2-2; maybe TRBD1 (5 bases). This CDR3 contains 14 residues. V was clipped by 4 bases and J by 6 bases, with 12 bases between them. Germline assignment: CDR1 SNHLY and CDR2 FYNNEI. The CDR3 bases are TGTGCCAGCAGTGTTAGGGGTAGTTCCGGGGAGCTGTTTTTT. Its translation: CASSVRGSSGELFF.

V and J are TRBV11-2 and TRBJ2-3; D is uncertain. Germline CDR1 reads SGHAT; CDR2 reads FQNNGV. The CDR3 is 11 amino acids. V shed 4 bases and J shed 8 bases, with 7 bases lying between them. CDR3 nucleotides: TGTGCCAGCAGCTCTGTAGGTACGCAGTATTTT. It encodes CASSSVGTQYF.

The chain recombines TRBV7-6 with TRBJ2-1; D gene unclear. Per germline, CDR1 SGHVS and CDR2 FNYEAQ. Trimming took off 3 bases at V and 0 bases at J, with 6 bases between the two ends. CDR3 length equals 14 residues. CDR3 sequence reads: CASSLGNSYNEQFF. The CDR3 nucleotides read TGTGCCAGCAGCTTGGGGAACTCCTACAATGAGCAGTTCTTC. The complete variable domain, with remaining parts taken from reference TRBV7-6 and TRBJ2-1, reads GAGVSQSPRYKVTKRGQDVALRCDPISGHVSLYWYRQALGQGPEFLTYFNYEAQQDKSGLPNDRFSAERPEGSISTLTIQRTEQRDSAMYRCASSLGNSYNEQFFGPGTRLTVL.

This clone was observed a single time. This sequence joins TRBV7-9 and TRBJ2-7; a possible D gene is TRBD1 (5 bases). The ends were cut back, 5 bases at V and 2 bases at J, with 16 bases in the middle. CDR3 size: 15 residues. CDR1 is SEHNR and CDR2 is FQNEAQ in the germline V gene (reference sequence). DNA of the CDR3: TGTGCCAGCAGCCCAAAGGCAGGGTTTCCCTACGAGCAGTACTTC. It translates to CASSPKAGFPYEQYF.

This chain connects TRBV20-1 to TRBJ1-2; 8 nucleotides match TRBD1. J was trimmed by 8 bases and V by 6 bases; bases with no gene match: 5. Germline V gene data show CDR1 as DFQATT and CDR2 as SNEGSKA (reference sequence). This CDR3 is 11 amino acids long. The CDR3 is CSAPDRAGYTF. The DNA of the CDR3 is TGCAGTGCCCCGGACAGGGCGGGCTACACCTTC.